The clone carrying this T cell receptor (beta chain) was picked up a small number of times. Its cognate antigen is unknown. Trimming pared 6 bases from V and 0 bases from J, leaving 12 bases between. Germline CDR1 reads SQVTM; CDR2 reads ANQGSEA. The length of the CDR3 is 13 residues. This specimen belongs to a study of CD8 T cells in ankylosing spondylitis. Study outcomes and limitations: CD8+ cells made up the disease-linked clones, which were relatively rare in peripheral blood. What seemed typical of ankylosing spondylitis blood was a TCR beta motif built from about 8 highly homologous variants. Prior work had noted some motif variants in reactive arthritis blood and synovial fluid. The study looked at matched synovial fluid samples from ankylosing spondylitis patients. Disease-linked clones were reported to be significantly enriched there.

TCR beta libraries were made by quantitative 5'-RACE with molecular barcodes. TCRdb used MiXCR to reprocess the 5' RACE reads, holding one entry per CDR3 protein. The sample holds roughly 350,000 distinct CDR3 sequences, approximately 8.2% seen once. Sequencing was done on a sample of blood, either unsorted or a sorted T cell fraction (not recorded which). The chain carries TRBV29-1 and TRBJ2-7, with D possibly TRBD2 on 6 matching bases. The clonotype comes from a male donor with ankylosing spondylitis. The CDR3 loop is CSVAPSASYEQYF. As DNA, the CDR3 is TGCAGCGTGGCCCCTAGCGCCTCCTACGAGCAGTACTTC.